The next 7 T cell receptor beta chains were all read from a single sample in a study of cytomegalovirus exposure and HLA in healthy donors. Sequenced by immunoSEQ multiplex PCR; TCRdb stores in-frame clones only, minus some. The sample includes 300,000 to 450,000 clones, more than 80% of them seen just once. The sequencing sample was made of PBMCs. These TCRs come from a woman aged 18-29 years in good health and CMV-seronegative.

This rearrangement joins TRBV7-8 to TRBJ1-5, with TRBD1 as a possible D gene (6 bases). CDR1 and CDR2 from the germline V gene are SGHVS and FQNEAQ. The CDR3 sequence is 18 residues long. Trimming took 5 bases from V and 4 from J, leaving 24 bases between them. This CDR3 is CASSRDPDRYSPNQPQHF. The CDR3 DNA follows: TGTGCCAGCAGCCGGGACCCAGACAGGTACTCCCCAAATCAGCCCCAGCATTTT.

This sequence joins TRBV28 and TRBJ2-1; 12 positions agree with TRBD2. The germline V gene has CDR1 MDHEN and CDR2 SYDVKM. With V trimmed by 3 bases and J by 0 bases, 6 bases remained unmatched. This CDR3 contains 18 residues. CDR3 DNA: TGTGCCAGCAGTTTCCCAACTAGCGGGAGGAGCTCCTACAATGAGCAGTTCTTC. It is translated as CASSFPTSGRSSYNEQFF.

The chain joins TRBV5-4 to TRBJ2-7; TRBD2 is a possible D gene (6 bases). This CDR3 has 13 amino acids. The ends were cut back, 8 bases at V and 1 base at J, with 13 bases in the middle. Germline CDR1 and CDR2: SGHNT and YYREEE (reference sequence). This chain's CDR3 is CASRRVGSYEQYF. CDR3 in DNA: TGTGCCAGTAGGAGGGTGGGGTCCTACGAGCAGTACTTC.

The CDR3 loop is CASSSPGHKNTGELFF. CDR3 in DNA: TGTGCCAGTAGTTCCCCGGGACACAAGAACACCGGGGAGCTGTTTTTT. J is TRBJ2-2 and V is TRBV19; a possible D gene is TRBD1 (6 bases). The CDR3 covers 16 residues. Germline V gives CDR1 LNHDA, CDR2 SQIVND (reference sequence). The V and J ends lost 5 bases and 1 base respectively, with 14 bases between them.

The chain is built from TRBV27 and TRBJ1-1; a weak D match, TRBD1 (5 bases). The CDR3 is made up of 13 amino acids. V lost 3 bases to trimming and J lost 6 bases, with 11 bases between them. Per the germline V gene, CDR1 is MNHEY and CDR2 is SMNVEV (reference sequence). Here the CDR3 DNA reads TGTGCCAGCAGTTTCAGGGAGGCGGCTGAAGCTTTCTTT. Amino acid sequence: CASSFREAAEAFF.

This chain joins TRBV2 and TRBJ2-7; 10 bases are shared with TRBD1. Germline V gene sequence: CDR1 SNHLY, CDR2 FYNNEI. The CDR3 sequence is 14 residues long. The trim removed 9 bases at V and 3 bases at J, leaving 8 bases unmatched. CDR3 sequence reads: CASFSGTGVYEQYF. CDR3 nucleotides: TGTGCCAGTTTCTCCGGGACAGGGGTCTACGAGCAGTACTTC.

The CDR3 region is CASSLDSLTEAFF. The CDR3 DNA sequence: TGTGCCAGCAGCCTGGACAGCCTCACTGAAGCTTTCTTT. The chain employs TRBV9 and TRBJ1-1; a weak D match, TRBD1 (6 bases). CDR3 length: 13 residues. Trimming took 4 bases from V and 4 from J, leaving 11 bases between them. Germline V lookup: CDR1 SGDLS, CDR2 YYNGEE.